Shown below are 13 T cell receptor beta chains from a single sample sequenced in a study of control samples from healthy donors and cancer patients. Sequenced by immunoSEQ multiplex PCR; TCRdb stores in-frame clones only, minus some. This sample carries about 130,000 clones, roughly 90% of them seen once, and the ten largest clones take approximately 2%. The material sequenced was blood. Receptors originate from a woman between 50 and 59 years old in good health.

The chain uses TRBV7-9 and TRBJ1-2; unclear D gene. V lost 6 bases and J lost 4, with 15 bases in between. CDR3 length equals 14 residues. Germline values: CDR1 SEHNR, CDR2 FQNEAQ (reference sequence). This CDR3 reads CASRPSSARYGYTF. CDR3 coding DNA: TGTGCCAGCAGACCCAGTAGCGCTCGCTATGGCTACACCTTC. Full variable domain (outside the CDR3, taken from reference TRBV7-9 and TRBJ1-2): DTGVSQNPRHKITKRGQNVTFRCDPISEHNRLYWYRQTLGQGPEFLTYFQNEAQLEKSRLLSDRFSAERPKGSFSTLEIQRTEQGDSAMYLCASRPSSARYGYTFGSGTRLTVV.

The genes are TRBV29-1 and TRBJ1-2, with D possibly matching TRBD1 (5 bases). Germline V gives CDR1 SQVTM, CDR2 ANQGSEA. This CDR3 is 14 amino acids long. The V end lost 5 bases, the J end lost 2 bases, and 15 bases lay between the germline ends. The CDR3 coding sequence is TGCAGCGTTTTAACAGGAACCAGGAACTATGGCTACACCTTC. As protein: CSVLTGTRNYGYTF.

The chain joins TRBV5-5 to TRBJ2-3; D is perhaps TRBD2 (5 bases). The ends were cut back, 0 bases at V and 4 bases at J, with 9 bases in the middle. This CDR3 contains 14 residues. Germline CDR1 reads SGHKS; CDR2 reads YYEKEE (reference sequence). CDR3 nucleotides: TGTGCCAGCAGCTTGGCACTAGTCTCAGATACGCAGTATTTT. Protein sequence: CASSLALVSDTQYF.

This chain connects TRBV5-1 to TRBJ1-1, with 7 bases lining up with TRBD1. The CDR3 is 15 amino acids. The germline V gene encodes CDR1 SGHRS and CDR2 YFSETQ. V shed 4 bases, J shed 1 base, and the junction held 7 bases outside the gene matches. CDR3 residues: CASSQRQGSNTEAFF. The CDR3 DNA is TGCGCCAGCAGCCAAAGACAGGGTTCGAACACTGAAGCTTTCTTT.

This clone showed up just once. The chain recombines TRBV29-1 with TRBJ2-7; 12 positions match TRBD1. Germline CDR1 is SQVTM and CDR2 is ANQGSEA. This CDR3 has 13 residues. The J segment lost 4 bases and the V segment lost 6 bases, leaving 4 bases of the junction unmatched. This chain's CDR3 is CSVAGQGAYEQYF. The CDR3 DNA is TGCAGCGTAGCGGGACAGGGGGCATACGAGCAGTACTTC.

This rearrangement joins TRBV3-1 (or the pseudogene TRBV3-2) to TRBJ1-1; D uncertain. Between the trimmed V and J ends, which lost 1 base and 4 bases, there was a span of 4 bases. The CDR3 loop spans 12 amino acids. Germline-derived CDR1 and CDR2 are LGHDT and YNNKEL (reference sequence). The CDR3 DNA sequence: TGTGCCAGCAGCCAAGCGCCCACTGAAGCTTTCTTT. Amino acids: CASSQAPTEAFF.

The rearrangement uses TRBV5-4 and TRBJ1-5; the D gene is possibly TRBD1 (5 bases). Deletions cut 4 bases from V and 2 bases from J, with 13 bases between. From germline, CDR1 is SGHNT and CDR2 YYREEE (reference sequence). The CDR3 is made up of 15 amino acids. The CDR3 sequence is CASSLGTGGNQPQHF. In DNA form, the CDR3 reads TGTGCCAGCAGCCTCGGGACGGGGGGCAATCAGCCCCAGCATTTT.

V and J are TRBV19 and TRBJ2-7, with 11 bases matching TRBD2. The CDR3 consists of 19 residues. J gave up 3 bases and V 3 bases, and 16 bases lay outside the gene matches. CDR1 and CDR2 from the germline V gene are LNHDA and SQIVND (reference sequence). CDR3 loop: CASSMSGQVGTSGFYEQYF. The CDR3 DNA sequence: TGTGCCAGTAGTATGTCGGGACAGGTCGGGACTAGCGGATTCTACGAGCAGTACTTC.

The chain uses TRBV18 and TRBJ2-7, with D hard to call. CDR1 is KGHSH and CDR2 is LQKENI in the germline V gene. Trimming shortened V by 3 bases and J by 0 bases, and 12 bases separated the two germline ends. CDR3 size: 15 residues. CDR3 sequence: CASSPLGLSSYEQYF. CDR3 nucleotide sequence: TGTGCCAGCTCACCGCTTGGGCTGAGCTCCTACGAGCAGTACTTC.

CDR3 DNA sequence: TGCGCCAGCAGCCAAGCAGGACAGGGTCGCACTGAAGCTTTCTTT. This codes for CASSQAGQGRTEAFF. The chain recombines TRBV4-1 with TRBJ1-1; 8 bases are shared with TRBD1. Germline CDR1 reads MGHRA; CDR2 reads YSYEKL. V was pared by 1 base and J by 4 bases, with 5 bases of the junction left unmatched. CDR3 size: 15 residues.

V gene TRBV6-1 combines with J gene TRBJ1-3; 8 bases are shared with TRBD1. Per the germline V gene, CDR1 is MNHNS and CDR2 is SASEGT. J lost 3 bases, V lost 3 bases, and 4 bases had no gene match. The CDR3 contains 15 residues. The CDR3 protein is CASSDQGAFGNTIYF. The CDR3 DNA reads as TGTGCCAGCAGTGATCAGGGGGCTTTTGGAAACACCATATATTTT.

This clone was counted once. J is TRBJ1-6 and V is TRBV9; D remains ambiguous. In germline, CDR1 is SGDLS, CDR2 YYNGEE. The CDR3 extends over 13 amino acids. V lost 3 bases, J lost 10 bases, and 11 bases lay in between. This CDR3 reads CASSEVPGSPLHF. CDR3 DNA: TGTGCCAGCAGCGAGGTCCCTGGGTCACCCCTCCACTTT.

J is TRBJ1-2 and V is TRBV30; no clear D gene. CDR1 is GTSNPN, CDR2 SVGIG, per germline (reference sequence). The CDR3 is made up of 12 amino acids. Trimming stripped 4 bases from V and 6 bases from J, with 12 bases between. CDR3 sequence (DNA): TGTGCCTGGACAGAGGTTGGTCATGGCTACACCTTC. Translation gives CAWTEVGHGYTF. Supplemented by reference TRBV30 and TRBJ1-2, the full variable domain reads SQTIHQWPATLVQPVGSPLSLECTVEGTSNPNLYWYRQAAGRGLQLLFYSVGIGQISSEVPQNLSASRPQDRQFILSSKKLLLSDSGFYLCAWTEVGHGYTFGSGTRLTVV.